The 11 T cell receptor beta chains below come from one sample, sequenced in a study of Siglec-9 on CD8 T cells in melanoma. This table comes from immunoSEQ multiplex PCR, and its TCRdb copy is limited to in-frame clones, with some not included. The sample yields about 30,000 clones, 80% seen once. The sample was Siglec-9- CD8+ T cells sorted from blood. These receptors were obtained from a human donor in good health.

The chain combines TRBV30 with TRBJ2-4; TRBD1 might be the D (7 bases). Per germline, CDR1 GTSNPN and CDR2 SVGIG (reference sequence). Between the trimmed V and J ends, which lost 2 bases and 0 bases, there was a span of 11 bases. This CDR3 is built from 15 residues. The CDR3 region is CAWSQQGGAKNIQYF. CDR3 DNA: TGTGCCTGGAGTCAGCAGGGGGGAGCCAAAAACATTCAGTACTTC. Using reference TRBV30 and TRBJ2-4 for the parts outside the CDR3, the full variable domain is SQTIHQWPATLVQPVGSPLSLECTVEGTSNPNLYWYRQAAGRGLQLLFYSVGIGQISSEVPQNLSASRPQDRQFILSSKKLLLSDSGFYLCAWSQQGGAKNIQYFGAGTRLSVL.

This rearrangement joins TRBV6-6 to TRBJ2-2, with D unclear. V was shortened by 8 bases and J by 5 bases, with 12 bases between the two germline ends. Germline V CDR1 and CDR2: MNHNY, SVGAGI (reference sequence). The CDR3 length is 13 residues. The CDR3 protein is CASSIVSTGELFF. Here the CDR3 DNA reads TGTGCCAGCTCTATTGTTTCGACCGGGGAGCTGTTTTTT.

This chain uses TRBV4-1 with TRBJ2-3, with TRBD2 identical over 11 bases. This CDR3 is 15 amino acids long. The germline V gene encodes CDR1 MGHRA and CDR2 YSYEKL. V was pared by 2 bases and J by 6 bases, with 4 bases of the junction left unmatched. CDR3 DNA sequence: TGCGCCAGCAGCCAACTAGCGGGGGGCCGGGATACGCAGTATTTT. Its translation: CASSQLAGGRDTQYF.

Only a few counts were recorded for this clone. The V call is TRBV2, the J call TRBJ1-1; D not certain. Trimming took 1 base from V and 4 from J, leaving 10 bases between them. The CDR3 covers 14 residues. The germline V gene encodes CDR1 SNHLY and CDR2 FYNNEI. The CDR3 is CASSEGTGSTEAFF. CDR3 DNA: TGTGCCAGCAGTGAAGGTACGGGGTCCACTGAAGCTTTCTTT.

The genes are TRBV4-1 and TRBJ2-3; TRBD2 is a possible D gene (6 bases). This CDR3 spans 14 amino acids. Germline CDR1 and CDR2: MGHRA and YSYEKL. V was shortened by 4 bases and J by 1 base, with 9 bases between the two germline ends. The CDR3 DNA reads TGCGCCAGCAGCCTCGGGAGCGGCACAGATACGCAGTATTTT. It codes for CASSLGSGTDTQYF.

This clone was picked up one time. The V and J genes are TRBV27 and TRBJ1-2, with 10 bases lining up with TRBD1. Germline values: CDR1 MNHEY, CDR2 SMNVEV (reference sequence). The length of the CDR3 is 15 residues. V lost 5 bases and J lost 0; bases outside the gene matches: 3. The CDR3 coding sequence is TGTGCCAGCAGTACAGGGACAGGGGCTAACTATGGCTACACCTTC. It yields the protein CASSTGTGANYGYTF.

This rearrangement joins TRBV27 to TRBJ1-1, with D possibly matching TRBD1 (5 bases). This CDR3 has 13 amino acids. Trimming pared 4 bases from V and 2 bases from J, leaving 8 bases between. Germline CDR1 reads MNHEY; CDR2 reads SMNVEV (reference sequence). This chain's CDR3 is CASSSGVNTEAFF. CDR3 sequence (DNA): TGTGCCAGCAGTTCGGGGGTCAACACTGAAGCTTTCTTT.

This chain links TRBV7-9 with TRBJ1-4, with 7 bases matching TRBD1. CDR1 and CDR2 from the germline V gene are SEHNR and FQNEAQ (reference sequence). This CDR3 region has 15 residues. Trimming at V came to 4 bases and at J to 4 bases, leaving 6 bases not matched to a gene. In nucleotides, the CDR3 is TGTGCCAGCAGCTCAACGACAGGGAGTAATGAAAAACTGTTTTTT. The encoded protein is CASSSTTGSNEKLFF.

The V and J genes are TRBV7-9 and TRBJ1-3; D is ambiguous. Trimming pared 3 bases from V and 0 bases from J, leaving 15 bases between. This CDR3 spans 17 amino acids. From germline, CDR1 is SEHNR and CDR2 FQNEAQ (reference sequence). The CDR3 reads CASSFPPGKDSGNTIYF. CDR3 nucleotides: TGTGCCAGCAGCTTCCCTCCGGGAAAAGACTCTGGAAACACCATATATTTT.

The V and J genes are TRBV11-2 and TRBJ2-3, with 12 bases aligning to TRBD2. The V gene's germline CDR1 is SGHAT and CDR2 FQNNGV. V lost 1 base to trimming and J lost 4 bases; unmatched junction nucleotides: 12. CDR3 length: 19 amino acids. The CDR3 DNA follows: TGTGCCAGCAGCTTAGCCCCTCGTCTAGCGGGAGGGCAATCAGATACGCAGTATTTT. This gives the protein CASSLAPRLAGGQSDTQYF.

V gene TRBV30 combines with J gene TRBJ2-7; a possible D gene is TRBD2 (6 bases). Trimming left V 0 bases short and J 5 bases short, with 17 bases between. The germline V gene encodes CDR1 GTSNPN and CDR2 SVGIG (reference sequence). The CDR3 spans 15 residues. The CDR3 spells CAWSVSGGHYDEQYF. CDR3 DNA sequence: TGTGCCTGGAGTGTTAGCGGAGGACATTACGACGAGCAGTACTTC.